This T cell receptor beta chain was sequenced in a study of cytomegalovirus exposure and HLA in healthy donors. Primers included in the PCR were 60 Vbeta and 13 Jbeta primers. Profiled with immunoSEQ multiplex PCR; TCRdb holds only in-frame clones, not every one. The repertoire holds some 160,000 clones, with roughly 84% as singletons. Study-wide findings and caveats: Many donors carried some public TCRs, although rarity characterized most TCR sequences. A missense DCLRE1C variant was associated with V- and J-gene trimming of TCR beta chains in a later analysis, and an independent cohort replicated the association.

As to this clone: Its antigen is not identified.

V trimming: 5 bases; J trimming: 3 bases; junction bases outside the gene matches: 4. CDR1 and CDR2 (germline): LNHDA, SQIVND (reference sequence). The CDR3 has 14 residues. The sequenced sample was PBMCs. V and J are TRBV19 and TRBJ1-5, with 7 positions matching TRBD1. This receptor was obtained from a young woman in good health and CMV-seronegative. The CDR3 protein is CASSVTGDNQPQHF. The CDR3 bases are TGTGCCAGTAGTGTTACAGGGGACAATCAGCCCCAGCATTTT. Using reference TRBV19 and TRBJ1-5 for the parts outside the CDR3, the full variable domain is DGGITQSPKYLFRKEGQNVTLSCEQNLNHDAMYWYRQDPGQGLRLIYYSQIVNDFQKGDIAEGYSVSREKKESFPLTVTSAQKNPTAFYLCASSVTGDNQPQHFGDGTRLSIL.